This passage covers 21 T cell receptor beta chains from one sample sequenced in a study of blood T cell repertoires in COVID-19. This table comes from immunoSEQ multiplex PCR, and its TCRdb copy is limited to in-frame clones, with some not included. Of approximately 75,000 clones listed, about 79% are singletons. What was sequenced was peripheral blood. These receptors came from a woman aged 45-60 years with acute or convalescent COVID-19.

This chain joins TRBV19 and TRBJ2-7, with 14 bases matching TRBD2. CDR3 size: 15 residues. With V trimmed by 5 bases and J by 3 bases, 3 bases remained unmatched. Germline CDR1 and CDR2: LNHDA and SQIVND (reference sequence). CDR3 loop: CASSRLAGGDYEQYF. CDR3 nucleotides: TGTGCCAGTAGTCGACTAGCGGGAGGGGACTACGAGCAGTACTTC. Drawing the rest from reference TRBV19 and TRBJ2-7, the complete variable domain is DGGITQSPKYLFRKEGQNVTLSCEQNLNHDAMYWYRQDPGQGLRLIYYSQIVNDFQKGDIAEGYSVSREKKESFPLTVTSAQKNPTAFYLCASSRLAGGDYEQYFGPGTRLTVT.

The V and J genes are TRBV28 and TRBJ1-6; TRBD1 matches at 9 bases. The germline CDR1 and CDR2 sequences are MDHEN and SYDVKM. The CDR3 runs to 13 residues. The V segment lost 6 bases and the J segment 16 bases; nucleotides outside the gene matches: 10. For the CDR3, the DNA is TGTGCCAGCAGAGCCCCGGGACAGGGAATGCTCCACTTT. Encoded protein: CASRAPGQGMLHF.

This clone was recorded once. The rearrangement joins TRBV10-3 to TRBJ2-7; TRBD2 aligns across 8 bases. Looked up from germline, CDR1 is ENHRY and CDR2 is SYGVKD. The CDR3 has 12 amino acids. J gave up 2 bases and V 10 bases, and 4 bases lay outside the gene matches. This CDR3 is CATRGGPYEQYF. Here the CDR3 DNA reads TGTGCCACCCGGGGGGGTCCCTACGAGCAGTACTTC.

This chain joins TRBV10-1 and TRBJ2-1, with TRBD1 as a possible D gene (6 bases). Trimming removed 9 bases from V and 2 bases from J, with 14 bases in between. Germline loops: CDR1 WNHNN, CDR2 SYGVQD (reference sequence). CDR3 length: 14 residues. CDR3 coding DNA: TGCGCCAGAAAAAACAGGGACCCCTACAATGAGCAGTTCTTC. This gives the protein CARKNRDPYNEQFF.

This chain connects TRBV19 to TRBJ1-5, with 7 bases matching TRBD1. The CDR3 length is 17 residues. Germline assignment: CDR1 LNHDA and CDR2 SQIVND (reference sequence). Unmatched junction bases numbered 9, after V lost 4 bases and J lost 0 bases. The CDR3 bases are TGTGCCAGTAGTAACAGGGGACCAACCGATAGCAATCAGCCCCAGCATTTT. It yields the protein CASSNRGPTDSNQPQHF.

This clone was seen a single time. The chain joins TRBV23-1 to TRBJ2-1; TRBD1 is a possible D gene (6 bases). TRBV23-1 is annotated as an ORF whose role is uncertain. CDR3 size: 17 residues. Trimming pared 6 bases from V and 6 bases from J, leaving 24 bases between. The CDR3 bases are TGCGCCAGCAGACCAAGTGGTGGGACACCCTACTTCAATGAGCAGTTCTTC. Translation: CASRPSGGTPYFNEQFF.

The V and J genes are TRBV5-1 and TRBJ2-7; the D gene is possibly TRBD1 (6 bases). The CDR3 consists of 14 residues. Germline V gives CDR1 SGHRS, CDR2 YFSETQ. V lost 2 bases and J lost 7, with 16 bases in between. For the CDR3, the DNA is TGCGCCAGCAGCTTCGGACAGATCCCTGGGGAGCAGTACTTC. Translated: CASSFGQIPGEQYF.

The J gene is TRBJ1-2, the V gene TRBV7-9; 7 positions agree with TRBD1. Unmatched junction bases numbered 12, after V lost 5 bases and J lost 9 bases. This CDR3 contains 14 residues. Germline CDR1 reads SEHNR; CDR2 reads FQNEAQ (reference sequence). The chain's CDR3 is CASSRPGGMSSYTF. The DNA for the CDR3 is TGTGCCAGCAGCCGCCCAGGGGGGATGAGTAGCTACACCTTC. The full variable domain, completed using reference TRBV7-9 and TRBJ1-2, is DTGVSQNPRHKITKRGQNVTFRCDPISEHNRLYWYRQTLGQGPEFLTYFQNEAQLEKSRLLSDRFSAERPKGSFSTLEIQRTEQGDSAMYLCASSRPGGMSSYTFGSGTRLTVV.

The V and J genes are TRBV11-3 and TRBJ2-1, with 11 bases lining up with TRBD2. Germline CDR1 is SGHNT and CDR2 is YENEEA. This CDR3 region has 17 residues. V dropped 5 bases and J dropped 2; count of bases not matched to a gene: 8. The CDR3 loop is CASSLGLAASTYNEQFF. CDR3 sequence (DNA): TGTGCCAGCAGCCTGGGACTAGCGGCGTCAACCTACAATGAGCAGTTCTTC.

The chain joins TRBV4-3 to TRBJ2-3; tentatively, D is TRBD2 (5 bases). There are 16 residues in the CDR3. V lost 5 bases and J lost 2, with 17 bases in between. Germline CDR1 is LGHNA and CDR2 is YSLEER. The CDR3 DNA is TGCGCCAGCAGCGCCGACGTAGCGAGACTCACAGATACGCAGTATTTT. Translated, it gives CASSADVARLTDTQYF.

CDR3 sequence: CASSLGTGLETEAFF. As DNA, the CDR3 is TGTGCCAGCAGCCTGGGGACAGGACTCGAGACTGAAGCTTTCTTT. The V gene is TRBV3-1 (or the pseudogene TRBV3-2), the J gene TRBJ1-1, with TRBD1 identical over 8 bases. Looked up from germline, CDR1 is LGHDT and CDR2 is YNNKEL (reference sequence). The CDR3 runs to 15 residues. J was trimmed by 5 bases and V by 4 bases; bases with no gene match: 9.

This sequence joins TRBV15 and TRBJ2-7; 7 bases map to TRBD1. The CDR3 length is 13 residues. The J segment lost 7 bases and the V segment lost 1 base, leaving 4 bases of the junction unmatched. CDR1 and CDR2 from the germline V gene are LNHNV and YYDKDF (reference sequence). The CDR3 reads CATSRVRGREQYF. CDR3 bases: TGTGCCACCAGCAGAGTTAGGGGGCGGGAGCAGTACTTC.

The chain carries TRBV6-1 and TRBJ2-2; a possible D gene is TRBD1 (7 bases). Germline values: CDR1 MNHNS, CDR2 SASEGT. The CDR3 runs 14 residues. Trimming stripped 5 bases from V and 7 bases from J, with 14 bases between. The CDR3 is CASSFRGRDGELFF. CDR3 DNA sequence: TGTGCCAGCAGTTTTAGGGGGCGGGACGGGGAGCTGTTTTTT.

V is TRBV29-1 and J is TRBJ2-7; TRBD2 is a possible D gene (5 bases). This CDR3 contains 11 residues. The V gene lost 4 bases and the J gene lost 7 bases, with 11 bases spanning the gap. Germline loops: CDR1 SQVTM, CDR2 ANQGSEA. CDR3 sequence: CSVVRGGEQYF. DNA of the CDR3: TGCAGCGTTGTAAGAGGAGGAGAGCAGTACTTC.

V is TRBV4-3 and J is TRBJ2-1, with 8 bases that match TRBD2. The CDR3 is 16 residues long. Germline V gene data show CDR1 as LGHNA and CDR2 as YSLEER. Trimming took 4 bases from V and 4 from J; bases not matched to a gene: 9. CDR3 sequence (DNA): TGCGCCAGCAGCCGTCGAGCGGGGGCGACTTACAATGAGCAGTTCTTC. It yields the protein CASSRRAGATYNEQFF.

The rearrangement uses TRBV7-9 and TRBJ1-2; D is perhaps TRBD1 (6 bases). The CDR3 runs 16 residues. Germline CDR1 reads SEHNR; CDR2 reads FQNEAQ (reference sequence). With 2 bases removed from V and 3 bases from J, the gap between germline ends came to 16 bases. The CDR3 loop reads CASSLPQGGPDYGYTF. Here the CDR3 DNA reads TGTGCCAGCAGCTTACCGCAAGGGGGACCCGACTATGGCTACACCTTC.

The chain combines TRBV30 with TRBJ1-2, with TRBD1 identical over 7 bases. The CDR3 has 17 amino acids. With V trimmed by 2 bases and J by 3 bases, 15 bases remained unmatched. Per the germline V gene, CDR1 is GTSNPN and CDR2 is SVGIG (reference sequence). In DNA, the CDR3 is TGTGCCTGGAGTCCCAGTACAGGGGAATTTTTTTACTATGGCTACACCTTC. This translates into CAWSPSTGEFFYYGYTF.

The genes are TRBV28 and TRBJ2-6; 11 bases line up with TRBD2. The CDR3 totals 17 residues. The V and J ends lost 1 base and 4 bases, in that order; junction bases with no gene match: 3. The germline gives CDR1 MDHEN, CDR2 SYDVKM. CDR3 loop: CASSLLLAGVGANVLTF. CDR3 nucleotides: TGTGCCAGCAGTTTATTACTAGCGGGAGTGGGGGCCAACGTCCTGACTTTC.

The J gene is TRBJ1-4, the V gene TRBV27, with 10 bases lining up with TRBD1. CDR3 length: 15 amino acids. Germline CDR1 MNHEY, CDR2 SMNVEV (reference sequence). V dropped 6 bases and J dropped 7; count of bases not matched to a gene: 8. CDR3 residues: CASSDLDRGFEKLFF. CDR3 DNA sequence: TGTGCCAGCAGCGACCTGGACAGGGGGTTTGAAAAACTGTTTTTT. Full variable domain (missing parts from reference TRBV27 and TRBJ1-4): EAQVTQNPRYLITVTGKKLTVTCSQNMNHEYMSWYRQDPGLGLRQIYYSMNVEVTDKGDVPEGYKVSRKEKRNFPLILESPSPNQTSLYFCASSDLDRGFEKLFFGSGTQLSVL.

This chain joins TRBV7-2 and TRBJ2-1; TRBD1 aligns across 11 bases. Looked up from germline, CDR1 is SGHTA and CDR2 is FQGNSA. The CDR3 has 14 amino acids. V lost 4 bases and J lost 7; bases outside the gene matches: 3. CDR3 in DNA: TGTGCCAGCAGCTCGGACAGGGGGCTTAATGAGCAGTTCTTC. This translates into CASSSDRGLNEQFF.

The V and J genes are TRBV19 and TRBJ1-1, with D tentatively TRBD1 (5 bases). The CDR3 loop spans 13 amino acids. Germline loops: CDR1 LNHDA, CDR2 SQIVND (reference sequence). With 4 bases removed from V and 3 bases from J, the gap between germline ends came to 9 bases. The CDR3 DNA follows: TGTGCCAGTAGTACTGACAGTTACACTGAAGCTTTCTTT. It encodes CASSTDSYTEAFF. Based on the CDR3 plus reference TRBV19 and TRBJ1-1, the full variable domain is DGGITQSPKYLFRKEGQNVTLSCEQNLNHDAMYWYRQDPGQGLRLIYYSQIVNDFQKGDIAEGYSVSREKKESFPLTVTSAQKNPTAFYLCASSTDSYTEAFFGQGTRLTVV.